This T cell receptor beta chain was captured by sequencing in a study of blood T cell repertoires in COVID-19. About the research overall: PBMCs, B-cell-depleted T cells, or T cells were the source of the cDNA or gDNA that made up the material.

Per the study methods: Cell counts per sample came from amplifying reference gene primers. The protocol was immunoSEQ multiplex PCR, while the TCRdb copy is restricted to in-frame clones and leaves out a portion. That table supplies the V and J calls and clone size; D and trimming were determined from the DNA. The sample lists more than 95,000 clones; 85% to 90% were seen once. From germline, CDR1 is LNHNV and CDR2 YYDKDF (reference sequence). The CDR3 is 14 residues long. With 3 bases removed from V and 4 bases from J, the gap between germline ends came to 11 bases. Sequencing was performed on peripheral blood. The clonotype originates from a human donor in a cohort sampled during active COVID-19. The rearrangement joins TRBV15 to TRBJ2-3; D is ambiguous. CDR3 loop: CATSSDRVADTQYF. Here the CDR3 DNA reads TGTGCCACCAGCAGTGACCGGGTCGCAGATACGCAGTATTTT.